This T cell receptor beta chain was retrieved from a study of blood T cell repertoires in COVID-19. Overall study: Researchers got acute and convalescent COVID-19 samples from the United States, Italy and Spain. PBMCs, B-cell-depleted T cells, or T cells provided the cDNA or gDNA that made up the material.

Only in-frame clones appear in the TCRdb table, and some are missing; sequencing was by immunoSEQ multiplex PCR. The table shows 190,000 or so clones, with 75% to 85% occurring only once. Enrollees, roughly 18 to 95 years old, lived in some 24 US areas. Donors in Cohort 3 who had recovered were those with two negative PCRs, healthcare professional clearance, or resolution of their symptoms. Germline CDR1 is SGHTS and CDR2 is YDEGEE. With 4 bases removed from V and 3 bases from J, the gap between germline ends came to 14 bases. There are 15 residues in the CDR3. Input material: PBMCs or T cells enriched from blood (not recorded which). V is TRBV5-8 and J is TRBJ2-1, with TRBD1 as a possible D gene (6 bases). The clonotype was recovered from a man in his forties who had recovered from COVID-19. The chain's CDR3 is CASSPRTVFYNEQFF. The CDR3, as DNA: TGTGCCAGCAGCCCCCGGACAGTCTTCTACAATGAGCAGTTCTTC.